Sequencing of this T cell receptor (beta chain) was carried out in a study of cytomegalovirus exposure and HLA in healthy donors (dated by TCRdb to the late 2010s). Context from the whole study: An earlier analysis of 550 to 700 of the donors reported 250 to 350 Gb of sequence data and some 120 million unique TCR beta sequences from about 180 million T cells. Rather than using new phenotypic data, the later analysis identified candidate immune exposures from TCR beta sequences and from how often those sequences occurred across donors. In a later genetic analysis, genome-wide SNP genotypes for about 65% of the 666 donors were used, and that subset was treated as a discovery cohort. To decide whether each TCR beta V gene segment behaved as functional or pseudogenic, an earlier analysis of several hundred of the donors relied on high-throughput TCR beta sequencing. Every discovery cohort repertoire had been produced on one sequencing platform. The study profiled the T cell repertoires of 666 subjects by immunosequencing and related them to cytomegalovirus serostatus. In addition to the first cohort of 650 to 750 subjects, a separate validation cohort of approximately 120 different subjects was used. HLA typing covered class I and class II loci at four-digit resolution. Approximately 300 gigabases of sequencing data and 91 million or so unique TCR sequences made up an early release that covered fewer than 650 HLA-typed donors. The genetic ancestry cluster associated with self-reported Caucasian donors included 70% to 85% of the roughly 410 genotyped donors. The study aimed to test whether cataloging public T cell receptors could reveal signatures of past pathogen exposure. Donor age, sex, ethnicity and CMV serostatus were compiled together with the repertoire data. A later analysis re-examined previously published TCR beta repertoires from roughly 720 donors and added high-resolution HLA genotyping to investigate patterns of TCR occurrence. Roughly 5 DR-DQ haplotypes were handled as single units for association and clustering because linkage in the cohort was strong. The number of typed donors differed by locus: about 629-640 for A, B, C, DRB1 and DQB1; approximately 530 for DQA1; 606 for DPA1; and 450 to 480 for DPB1. Across roughly 420 genotyped donors of the cohort, an average of about 240,000 unique TCR beta nucleotide sequences per donor were sequenced, and roughly 17% of those sequences were non-productive. To predict cytomegalovirus infection status, the study brought together high-throughput TCR immunosequencing, statistical association of individual TCRs with disease status, and machine learning. Summary of the overall study and its limitations: In a later analysis, several top co-occurrence clusters were reported to appear linked to parvovirus B19, influenza, CMV and Epstein-Barr virus. In a later genetic analysis, a missense DCLRE1C variant was associated with V-gene and J-gene trimming of TCR beta chains, and the association was replicated in an independent cohort. When HLA alleles, especially DR and DQ, strongly co-occurred, TCR associations were difficult to assign to individual alleles. A total of 150 to 200 TCR beta chains were listed by the study as associated with cytomegalovirus. This cohort had only TCR beta chains sequenced, and the lack of alpha or paired-chain data limited which features could be detected. Because the 87-base-pair reads could not distinguish some IMGT-functional V segments, including TRBV6-2 and TRBV6-3, those segments were excluded. CMV serostatus was the only immune exposure information available for the cohort. Broadly in line with IMGT annotations, most TCR beta V segments showed up in productive rearrangements about 87% or about 30% of the time in an earlier analysis of under 700 of the donors. Correlated functional status among segregating V segments might be attributable to linkage disequilibrium, but an unknown experimental factor could not be ruled out. A group of highly shared sequence variants was considered likely to be a technical artifact of the sequencing pipeline. HLA typing was unavailable for some donors at each locus, so association tests used only the typed subset. Most TCR sequences were seen in very few donors, while some public TCRs were found in many individuals. According to a later analysis, TCR association rates differed among HLA loci, with DRB1 alleles showing the most associated TCRs and HLA-C alleles showing the fewest. Compared with equally common non-associated chains, HLA-associated TCR beta chains in a later analysis were more clonally expanded and had lower generation probabilities. Specific HLA alleles were associated with about 17,000 TCR beta sequences at a false discovery rate of 0.05 in a later analysis. The authors suggested that the approach could potentially be generalized to other disease states and immunological phenotypes. Compared with the roughly 600-donor mean, donors in an Asian-associated ancestry cluster had fewer N-insertions in productive TCRs, according to a later genetic analysis. Because counts were too low, roughly 17 rarely observed V segments, including chromosome 9 orphons, were left out of the earlier analysis of 500 to 750 of the donors. The classifier was reported to diagnose cytomegalovirus status with high specificity and sensitivity in both the original cohort and the validation cohort. In vitro tests confirmed that a few of the cytomegalovirus-associated TCR beta chains recognize cytomegalovirus antigens. Sequencing depth was assumed to be roughly uniform across donors in the presence/absence analyses, though that assumption may not hold. A further reported finding was that TCR beta sequences accurately predicted the HLA-A and HLA-B alleles for most subjects in the first cohort. A later analysis found that most CMV-associated TCR beta chains appeared HLA-restricted, with HLA associations seemingly driven largely by CMV exposure.

CDR1 is given as LGHNA and CDR2 as YNFKEQ, both from the germline V gene. Counted from cysteine to phenylalanine, this CDR3 has 17 amino acids. Only the CDR3 part of the read is kept: 51 bases, read in frame from the first base. V and J are truncated by 3 bases and 9 bases respectively, leaving an intervening sequence of 23 bases. The cohort comprised around 690 healthy bone marrow donors. All cohort members were sampled while nominally healthy, although unrecorded immune exposures were likely present. Of the 700 or so cohort members, about 270 had a positive CMV serostatus and 350 to 450 had a negative one, while no CMV serostatus was recorded for the donor. Each donor provided a peripheral blood sample, and peripheral blood mononuclear cells were used for TCR beta sequencing. Genomic DNA was extracted from the blood cell samples with the Qiagen DNeasy Blood Extraction Kit. Turning to this clone: The target of this receptor is not known. Base qualities are missing; no much larger clone stands one base away.

Libraries were built with the immunoSEQ multiplex PCR assay. The multiplex PCR relied on a mix of 60 forward primers for TCR Vbeta segments and 13 reverse primers for TCR Jbeta segments. The CDR3 region of rearranged TCR beta genes was amplified from genomic DNA with a multiplex PCR assay. The amplified TCR beta libraries were sequenced on the Illumina HiSeq System as 87-base-pair reads. Regarding the original processing steps: In a later analysis, 80 million or so unique TCR beta chains were counted across the 650 to 750 repertoires, and around 10 million of these chains were shared by at least two donors. A nearest-neighbor algorithm error-corrected the raw reads and collapsed the reads into unique sequences, merging closely related sequences to remove PCR and sequencing errors. V, D and J gene segments were assigned by aligning CDR3 sequences to IMGT reference sequences. Each retained sequence needed at least a six-nucleotide match to both a V gene segment and a J gene segment. A rearrangement counted as productive if the CDR3 had no stop codons and remained in frame with V and J, and every other rearrangement counted as non-productive. CDR3 was defined according to IMGT convention as the region running from the second conserved V-encoded cysteine to the conserved J-encoded phenylalanine. In an earlier analysis of some 550 of the donors, sequences lacking an unambiguous match to a single V gene segment were excluded. An earlier analysis of a few hundred of the donors classified V segments as functional when productive rearrangements were above 56.7% and as segregating when the standard deviation between donors was above 5%. A statistical classification framework was built to diagnose cytomegalovirus status from the catalog of TCR beta chain sequences. In a later analysis, TCR nucleotide sequences were compared against IMGT/GENE-DB human TR gene sequences so that V and J genes could be assigned. In a later analysis, CDR3 sequences and most-parsimonious VDJ recombination scenarios were assigned using the TCRdist pipeline. In a later analysis, each TCR beta chain was defined by its CDR3 amino acid sequence together with its V-gene family, and reads without a unique V-gene family were excluded. In a later analysis, 550 to 650 highly shared, low-generation-probability nucleotide sequences were removed to address suspected cross-contamination and a sequencing artifact. For each public chain, a later analysis derived a clonal expansion index from normalized ranks of inferred template counts within each repertoire. In a later analysis, generation probabilities were computed using a VDJ recombination model fitted to out-of-frame rearrangements, and the results were checked against IGoR. A later analysis scored TCR-TCR, TCR-HLA and TCR-CMV co-occurrence with hypergeometric tests, applying a repertoire-size bias correction to TCR pairs. False discovery rates were estimated in a later analysis by permuting HLA or CMV assignments 20 times. A later analysis grouped co-occurring TCRs with DBSCAN, adding TCRdist sequence similarity when clustering within HLA-allele-positive subsets. Repertoires with fewer than 30,000 or more than 120,000 public chains were left out of co-occurrence clustering, as were four to six repertoires with anomalous nucleotide sharing. TCRdb took over this immuneACCESS table, retaining in-frame rearrangements with V and J assigned. Such tables are incomplete; in checked studies, under half of the missing clones stem from an unresolved V gene, and the remainder is unexplained. V, J and clone size were drawn from that table, and D and trimming were deduced from the DNA. A total of some 130,000 clones appear in this sample, about three quarters of them only once. Approximately 1% of the sample is in the top ten clones.

Rearrangement joined TRBV4-2 to TRBJ1-4; TRBD1 is possibly the D segment (5 matching bases). Sequencing was done on a sample of PBMCs. This TCR derives from a human donor in good health. Here the CDR3 is given as CASSQGSTDPDRKKLFF. The DNA sequence is TGTGCCAGCAGCCAGGGTAGCACCGATCCAGACAGAAAAAAACTGTTTTTT.